This TCR beta chain was identified in a study of early stage breast cancer tumors. The wider study: Most of the 16 invasive tumors were ER+, PR+ and HER2-. The ER+/PR+/HER2- tumors included seven or eight ductal and four lobular carcinomas.

The V gene end was trimmed by 4 bases and the J gene end by 7 bases; junction bases not matched to a gene: 11. Germline V gene lookup returns CDR1 KGHSH and CDR2 LQKENI. The CDR3 loop spans 18 amino acids. The repertoire was sequenced with immunoSEQ multiplex PCR; TCRdb's copy has only in-frame clones and lacks some. Here the sample spans around 30,000 clones, approximately 70% being singletons. This TCR was sampled from a person aged 30-39 years with breast cancer. Sequencing used breast tumor tissue. The chain has TRBV18 and TRBJ2-1; TRBD2 matches 15 bases. This chain's CDR3 is CASSLTPGLAGGENEQFF. CDR3 nucleotide sequence: TGTGCCAGCTCACTTACCCCGGGACTAGCGGGAGGTGAAAATGAGCAGTTCTTC.